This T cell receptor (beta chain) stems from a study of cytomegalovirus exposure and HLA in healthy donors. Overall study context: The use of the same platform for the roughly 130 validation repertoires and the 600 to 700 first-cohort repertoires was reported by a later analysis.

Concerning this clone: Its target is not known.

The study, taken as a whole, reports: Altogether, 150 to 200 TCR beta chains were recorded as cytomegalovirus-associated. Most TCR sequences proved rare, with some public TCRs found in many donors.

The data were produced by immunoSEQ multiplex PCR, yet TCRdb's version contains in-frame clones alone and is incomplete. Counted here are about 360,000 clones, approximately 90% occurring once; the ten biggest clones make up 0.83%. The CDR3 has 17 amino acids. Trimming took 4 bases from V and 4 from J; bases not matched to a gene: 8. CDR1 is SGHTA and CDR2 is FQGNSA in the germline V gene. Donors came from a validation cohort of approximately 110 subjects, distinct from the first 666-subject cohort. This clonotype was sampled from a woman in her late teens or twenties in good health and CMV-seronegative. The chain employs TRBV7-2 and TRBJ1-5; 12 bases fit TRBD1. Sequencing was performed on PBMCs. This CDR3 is CASSSTGTGGGNQPQHF. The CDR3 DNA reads TGTGCCAGCAGCTCGACCGGGACAGGGGGCGGTAATCAGCCCCAGCATTTT.